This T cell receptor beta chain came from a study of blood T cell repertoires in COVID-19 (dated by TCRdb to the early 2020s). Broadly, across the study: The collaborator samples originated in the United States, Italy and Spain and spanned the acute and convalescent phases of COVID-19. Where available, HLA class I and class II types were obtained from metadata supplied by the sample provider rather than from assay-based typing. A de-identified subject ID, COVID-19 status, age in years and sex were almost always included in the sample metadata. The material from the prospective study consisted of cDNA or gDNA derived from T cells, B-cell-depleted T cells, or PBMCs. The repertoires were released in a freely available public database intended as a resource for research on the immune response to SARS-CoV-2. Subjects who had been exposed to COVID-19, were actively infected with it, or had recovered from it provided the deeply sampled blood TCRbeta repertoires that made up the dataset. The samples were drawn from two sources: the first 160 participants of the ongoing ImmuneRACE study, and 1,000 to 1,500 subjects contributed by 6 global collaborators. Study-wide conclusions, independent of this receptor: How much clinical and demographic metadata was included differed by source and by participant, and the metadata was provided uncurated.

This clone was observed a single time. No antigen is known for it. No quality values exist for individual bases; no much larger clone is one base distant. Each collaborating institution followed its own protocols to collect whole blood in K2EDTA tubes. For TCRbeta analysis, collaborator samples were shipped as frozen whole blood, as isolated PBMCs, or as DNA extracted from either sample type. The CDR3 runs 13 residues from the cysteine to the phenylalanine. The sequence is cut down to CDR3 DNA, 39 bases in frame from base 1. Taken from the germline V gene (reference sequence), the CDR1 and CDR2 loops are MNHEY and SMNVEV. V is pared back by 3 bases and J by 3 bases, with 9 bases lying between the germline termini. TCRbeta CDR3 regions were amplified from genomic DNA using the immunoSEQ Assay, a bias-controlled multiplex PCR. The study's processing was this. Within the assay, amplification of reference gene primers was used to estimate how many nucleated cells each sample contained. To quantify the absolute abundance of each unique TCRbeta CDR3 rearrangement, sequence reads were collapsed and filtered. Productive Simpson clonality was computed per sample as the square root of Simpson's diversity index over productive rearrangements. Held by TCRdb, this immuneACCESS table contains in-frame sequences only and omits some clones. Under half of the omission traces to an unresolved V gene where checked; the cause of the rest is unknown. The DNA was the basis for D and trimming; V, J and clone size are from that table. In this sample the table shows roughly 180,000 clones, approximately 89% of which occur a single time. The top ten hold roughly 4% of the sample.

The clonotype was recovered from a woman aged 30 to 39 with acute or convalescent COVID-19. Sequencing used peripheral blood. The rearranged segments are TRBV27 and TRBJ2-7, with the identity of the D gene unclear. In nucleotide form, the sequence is TGTGCCAGCAGTTTTGTGGGCAGCTACGAGCAGTACTTC. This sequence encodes CASSFVGSYEQYF.